Each of the 13 T cell receptor beta chains below was sequenced from the same sample in a study of lymphopenia after photon versus proton radiotherapy. The data were produced by immunoSEQ multiplex PCR, yet TCRdb's version contains in-frame clones alone and is incomplete. The sample has about 26,000 clones, around 85% seen once. Sequencing was performed on peripheral blood, taken from a patient treated with photon-based radiotherapy. These receptors originate from a man aged 25-40 years with gastric cancer.

The rearrangement uses TRBV7-2 and TRBJ2-7, with TRBD2 matching 7 bases. The germline V gene has CDR1 SGHTA and CDR2 FQGNSA. This CDR3 region has 14 residues. Trimming took 0 bases from V and 2 from J; bases not matched to a gene: 1. CDR3 DNA sequence: TGTGCCAGCAGCTTAGCACTAGCGACCTACGAGCAGTACTTC. Its translation: CASSLALATYEQYF.

The gene calls are TRBV10-1 and TRBJ2-7, with 7 bases lining up with TRBD1. The CDR3 is made up of 13 amino acids. The J segment lost 3 bases and the V segment lost 4 bases, leaving 3 bases of the junction unmatched. Germline CDR1 is WNHNN and CDR2 is SYGVQD (reference sequence). This chain's CDR3 is CASSAGTDYEQYF. The CDR3 DNA is TGCGCCAGCAGTGCGGGGACAGACTACGAGCAGTACTTC.

The V and J genes are TRBV2 and TRBJ2-1; the D is unclear. Germline-derived CDR1 and CDR2 are SNHLY and FYNNEI. There are 16 residues in the CDR3. The V end was cut by 4 bases, the J end by 0 bases, with 13 bases between. The CDR3 is CASSARQSISYNEQFF. For the CDR3, the DNA is TGTGCCAGCAGTGCGCGGCAGAGTATCTCCTACAATGAGCAGTTCTTC. Using reference TRBV2 and TRBJ2-1 for the parts outside the CDR3, the full variable domain is EPEVTQTPSHQVTQMGQEVILRCVPISNHLYFYWYRQILGQKVEFLVSFYNNEISEKSEIFDDQFSVERPDGSNFTLKIRSTKLEDSAMYFCASSARQSISYNEQFFGPGTRLTVL.

The V gene is TRBV14, the J gene TRBJ2-5; no firm D call. Germline V gene sequence: CDR1 SGHDN, CDR2 FVKESK. Trimming stripped 3 bases from V and 3 bases from J, with 8 bases between. The CDR3 consists of 13 residues. CDR3 sequence reads: CASSQSIKETQYF. CDR3 sequence (DNA): TGTGCCAGCAGCCAGTCCATAAAAGAGACCCAGTACTTC. Looking up the rest from reference TRBV14 and TRBJ2-5 gives the full variable domain: EAGVTQFPSHSVIEKGQTVTLRCDPISGHDNLYWYRRVMGKEIKFLLHFVKESKQDESGMPNNRFLAERTGGTYSTLKVQPAELEDSGVYFCASSQSIKETQYFGPGTRLLVL.

V gene TRBV4-1 combines with J gene TRBJ1-5, with D perhaps TRBD1 (6 bases). The CDR3 spans 17 residues. The germline gives CDR1 MGHRA, CDR2 YSYEKL. The ends were cut back, 0 bases at V and 4 bases at J, with 16 bases in the middle. CDR3 loop: CASSQDVRQGYNQPQHF. The CDR3 region has the DNA TGCGCCAGCAGCCAAGACGTCCGGCAGGGGTATAATCAGCCCCAGCATTTT.

J is TRBJ2-1 and V is TRBV12-5, with 13 bases identical to TRBD2. CDR1 is LGHNT and CDR2 is FRNRAP in the germline V gene. With 0 bases clipped from V and 3 bases from J, the junction kept 14 bases outside the gene matches. The CDR3 runs 21 residues. Written as DNA, the CDR3 is TGTGCTAGTGGTTTGGTACTGTTTTCGGGACTAGCGGGGAGCCACTACAATGAGCAGTTCTTC. It yields the protein CASGLVLFSGLAGSHYNEQFF.

The chain combines TRBV27 with TRBJ1-2, with a possible D match to TRBD1 (5 bases). The CDR3 consists of 15 residues. Per germline, CDR1 MNHEY and CDR2 SMNVEV (reference sequence). V gave up 5 bases and J gave up 5 bases, with 18 bases separating them. CDR3 loop: CASSPSGGAGYGYTF. CDR3 nucleotides: TGTGCCAGCAGTCCCTCGGGAGGGGCAGGGTATGGCTACACCTTC.

The V call is TRBV7-2, the J call TRBJ2-5, with TRBD2 identical over 10 bases. The CDR3 is 17 residues long. Germline lookup yields CDR1 SGHTA and CDR2 FQGNSA. V was pared by 3 bases and J by 4 bases, with 11 bases of the junction left unmatched. In DNA form, the CDR3 reads TGTGCCAGCAGCTTCGAGCGGGAGGGCCTTGATGGAGAGACCCAGTACTTC. Translating gives CASSFEREGLDGETQYF.

V gene TRBV9 combines with J gene TRBJ2-7; 8 nucleotides line up with TRBD2. Germline lookup yields CDR1 SGDLS and CDR2 YYNGEE. After removal of 0 bases from V and 2 bases from J, the junction contained 13 bases not matched to a gene. This CDR3 spans 18 amino acids. The CDR3 sequence is CASSVAVGSGELTYEQYF. CDR3 nucleotide sequence: TGTGCCAGCAGCGTAGCTGTTGGTAGCGGGGAATTAACCTACGAGCAGTACTTC.

V and J are TRBV5-1 and TRBJ2-1; possible D gene TRBD1, 6 bases. CDR1 SGHRS and CDR2 YFSETQ come from the germline V gene. The CDR3 is made up of 15 amino acids. Trimming pared 4 bases from V and 2 bases from J, leaving 13 bases between. In DNA form, the CDR3 reads TGCGCCAGCAGCACATCGACAGGACCCTACAATGAGCAGTTCTTC. Translated: CASSTSTGPYNEQFF.

The rearrangement links TRBV4-1 to TRBJ2-3, with 7 positions matching TRBD1. Germline V lookup: CDR1 MGHRA, CDR2 YSYEKL. Trimming at V came to 0 bases and at J to 5 bases, leaving 5 bases not matched to a gene. This CDR3 has 15 residues. This CDR3 is CASSQDGTAQDTQYF. The CDR3, as DNA: TGCGCCAGCAGCCAAGATGGGACAGCACAAGATACGCAGTATTTT.

This chain joins TRBV5-6 and TRBJ1-5, with D tentatively TRBD1 (6 bases). The length of the CDR3 is 16 residues. The V end lost 0 bases, the J end lost 3 bases, and 13 bases lay between the germline ends. Germline V gene lookup returns CDR1 SGHDT and CDR2 YYEEEE. Here the CDR3 reads CASSLALGQINQPQHF. Written as DNA, the CDR3 is TGTGCCAGCAGCTTGGCTTTAGGACAGATCAATCAGCCCCAGCATTTT.

This chain joins TRBV5-1 and TRBJ2-3; 7 bases fit TRBD1. This CDR3 is 13 amino acids long. V trimming: 5 bases; J trimming: 5 bases; junction bases outside the gene matches: 5. In germline, CDR1 is SGHRS, CDR2 YFSETQ. The CDR3 region is CASRRDREDTQYF. As DNA, the CDR3 is TGCGCCAGCAGGCGAGACAGGGAAGATACGCAGTATTTT.